This TCR beta chain appears in the sequencing data of a study of shared clonotypes between healthy human individuals. As to this clone: Other DNA sequences in this specimen translate into the identical CDR3.

Repertoires were generated with immunoSEQ multiplex PCR, while TCRdb's copy carries only in-frame clones and drops some. The table has about 2 million clones, 85% to 95% seen once. From germline, CDR1 is ENHRY and CDR2 SYGVKD. The CDR3 contains 16 residues. The junction had 2 bases not matched to a gene; V was cut back by 1 base and J by 0 bases. Sample: naive CD4+ T cells sorted from blood. Subset of the sample: CD45RA+ positively selected. This receptor was taken from a man younger than 30 in good health. The rearrangement links TRBV10-3 to TRBJ2-3; 9 bases fit TRBD2. DNA of the CDR3: TGTGCCATCAGTGAGTGGAGCGGGGGGAGCACAGATACGCAGTATTTT. As protein: CAISEWSGGSTDTQYF.